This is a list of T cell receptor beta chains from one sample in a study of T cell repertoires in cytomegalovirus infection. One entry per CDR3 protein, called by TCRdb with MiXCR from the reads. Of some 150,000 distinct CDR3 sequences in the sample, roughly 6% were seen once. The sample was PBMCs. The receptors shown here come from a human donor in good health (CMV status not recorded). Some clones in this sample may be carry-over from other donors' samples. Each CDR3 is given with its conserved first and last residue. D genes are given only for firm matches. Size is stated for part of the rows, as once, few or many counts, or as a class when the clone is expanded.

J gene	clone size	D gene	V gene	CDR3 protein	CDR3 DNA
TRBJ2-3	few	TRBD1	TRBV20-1	CSARVDPGQGHTDTQYF	TGCAGTGCTAGGGTCGATCCGGGACAGGGCCACACAGATACGCAGTATTTT
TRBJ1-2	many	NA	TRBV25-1	CASSEKAGANYGYTF	TGTGCCAGCAGTGAAAAGGCAGGGGCTAACTATGGCTACACCTTC
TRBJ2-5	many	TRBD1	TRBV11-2	CASSPRQGGMETQYF	TGTGCCAGCAGCCCACGACAGGGCGGTATGGAGACCCAGTACTTC
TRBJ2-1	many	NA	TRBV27	CASSPVLGGNEQFF	TGTGCCAGCAGTCCCGTCCTAGGGGGCAATGAGCAGTTCTTC
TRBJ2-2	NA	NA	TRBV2	CASRGGTGTSRELFF	TGTGCCAGCAGGGGTGGGACCGGGACTTCGCGGGAGCTGTTTTTT
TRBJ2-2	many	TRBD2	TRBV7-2	CASSLVSPSGGAYHSGELFF	TGTGCCAGCAGCTTAGTATCGCCTAGCGGGGGGGCCTACCACTCCGGGGAGCTGTTTTTT
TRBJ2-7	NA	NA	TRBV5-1	CASTRTDTLNEQYF	TGCGCCAGCACCCGGACAGACACCCTCAACGAGCAGTACTTC
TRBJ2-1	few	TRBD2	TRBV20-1	CSVSSGGRYNEQFF	TGCAGTGTATCGAGCGGGGGGCGGTACAATGAGCAGTTCTTC
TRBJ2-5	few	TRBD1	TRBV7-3	CASSPGQGRGETQYF	TGTGCCAGCAGCCCCGGACAGGGGCGGGGGGAGACCCAGTACTTC
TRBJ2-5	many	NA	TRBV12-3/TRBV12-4	CASGQGQETQYF	TGTGCCAGCGGCCAGGGTCAAGAGACCCAGTACTTC
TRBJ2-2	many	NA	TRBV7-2	CASRLQGLNTGELFF	TGTGCCAGCAGGCTTCAGGGGCTGAACACCGGGGAGCTGTTTTTT
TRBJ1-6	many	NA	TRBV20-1	CSASLPQTFNSPLHF	TGCAGTGCTAGTTTACCCCAGACCTTTAATTCACCCCTCCACTTT
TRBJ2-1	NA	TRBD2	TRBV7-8	CASHASGGGGVEQFF	TGTGCCAGCCACGCATCGGGGGGGGGGGGGGTTGAGCAGTTCTTC
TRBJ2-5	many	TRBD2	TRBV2	CASSEPLAGGQTQYF	TGTGCCAGCAGTGAGCCCCTAGCGGGGGGGCAGACCCAGTACTTC
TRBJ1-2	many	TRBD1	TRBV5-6	CASSLPEEGALLGYGYTF	TGTGCCAGCAGCTTGCCCGAAGAGGGGGCTCTCCTAGGTTATGGCTACACCTTC